The entry below describes one T cell receptor beta chain. Its antigen is undetermined. The sample is drawn from a study of molecular identifiers for immune sequencing clone quantification. Naive CD8 T cells were FACS-sorted by CD8+CD4-CCR7+CD45RA+ markers. Study-wide points: Clones above 20 RNA copies held over 97% of effector molecules, under 1% in naive cells. Highly expanded clone sizes could be underestimated by identical TCR molecules sharing a barcode.

The CDR3 has 16 amino acids. V was trimmed by 3 bases and J by 2 bases, leaving 17 bases between them. Germline V CDR1 and CDR2: MDHEN, SYDVKM. TCRdb processed the PCR reads anew with MiXCR; each CDR3 protein has one entry. The table lists fewer than 45,000 distinct CDR3 sequences, around 20% of them singletons. The TCR sequence derives from a human donor in good health. Some libraries in this study had Jurkat cell RNA spiked in. Sequenced input: naive CD8+ T cells from blood, with Jurkat cell RNA spiked in. The subset is: FACS-sorted CD8+CD4-CCR7+CD45RA+ naive T cells. The rearrangement links TRBV28 to TRBJ2-7; D not resolved. The CDR3: CASSFFGILGPYEQYF. CDR3 sequence (DNA): TGTGCCAGCAGTTTCTTTGGGATTCTAGGGCCCTACGAGCAGTACTTC.